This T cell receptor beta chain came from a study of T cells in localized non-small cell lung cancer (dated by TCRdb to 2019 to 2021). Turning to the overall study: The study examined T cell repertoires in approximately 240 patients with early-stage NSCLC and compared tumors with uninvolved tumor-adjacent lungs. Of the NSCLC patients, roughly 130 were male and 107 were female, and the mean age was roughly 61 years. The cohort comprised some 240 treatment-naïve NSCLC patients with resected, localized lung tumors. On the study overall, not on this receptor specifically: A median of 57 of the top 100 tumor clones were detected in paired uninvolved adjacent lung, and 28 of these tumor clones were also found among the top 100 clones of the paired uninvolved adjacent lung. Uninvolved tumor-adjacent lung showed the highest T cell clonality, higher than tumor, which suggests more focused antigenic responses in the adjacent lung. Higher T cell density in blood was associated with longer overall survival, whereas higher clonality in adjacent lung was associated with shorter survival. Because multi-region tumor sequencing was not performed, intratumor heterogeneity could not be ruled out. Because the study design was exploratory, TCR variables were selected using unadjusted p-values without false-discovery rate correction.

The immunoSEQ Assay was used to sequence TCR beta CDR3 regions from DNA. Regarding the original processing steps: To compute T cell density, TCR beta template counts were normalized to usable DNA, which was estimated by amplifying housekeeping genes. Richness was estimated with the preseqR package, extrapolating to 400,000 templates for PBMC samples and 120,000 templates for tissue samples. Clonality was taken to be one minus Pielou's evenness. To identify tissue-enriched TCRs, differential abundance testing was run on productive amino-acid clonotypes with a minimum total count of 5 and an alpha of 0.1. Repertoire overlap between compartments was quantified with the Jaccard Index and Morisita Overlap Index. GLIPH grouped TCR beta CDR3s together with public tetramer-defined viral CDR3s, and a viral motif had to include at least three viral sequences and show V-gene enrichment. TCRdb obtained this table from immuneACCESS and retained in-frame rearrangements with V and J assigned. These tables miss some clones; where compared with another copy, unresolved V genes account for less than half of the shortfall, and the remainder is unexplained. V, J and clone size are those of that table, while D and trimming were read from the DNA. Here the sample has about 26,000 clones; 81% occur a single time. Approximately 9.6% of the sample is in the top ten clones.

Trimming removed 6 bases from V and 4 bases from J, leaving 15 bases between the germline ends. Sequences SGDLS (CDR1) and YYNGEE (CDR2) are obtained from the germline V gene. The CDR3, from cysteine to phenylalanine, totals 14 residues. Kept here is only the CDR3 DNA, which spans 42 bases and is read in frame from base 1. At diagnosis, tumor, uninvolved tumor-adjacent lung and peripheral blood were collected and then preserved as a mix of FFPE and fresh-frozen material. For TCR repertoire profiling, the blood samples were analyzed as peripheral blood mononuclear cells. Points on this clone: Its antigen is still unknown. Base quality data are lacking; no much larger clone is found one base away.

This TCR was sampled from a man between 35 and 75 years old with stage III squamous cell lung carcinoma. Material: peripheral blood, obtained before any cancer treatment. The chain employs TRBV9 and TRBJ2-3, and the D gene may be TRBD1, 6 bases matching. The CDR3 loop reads CASTHTGPPDTQYF. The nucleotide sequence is TGTGCCAGCACTCATACAGGGCCCCCAGATACGCAGTATTTT. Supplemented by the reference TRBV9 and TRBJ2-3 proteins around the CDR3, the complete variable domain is DSGVTQTPKHLITATGQRVTLRCSPRSGDLSVYWYQQSLDQGLQFLIQYYNGEERAKGNILERFSAQQFPDLHSELNLSSLELGDSALYFCASTHTGPPDTQYFGPGTRLTVL.